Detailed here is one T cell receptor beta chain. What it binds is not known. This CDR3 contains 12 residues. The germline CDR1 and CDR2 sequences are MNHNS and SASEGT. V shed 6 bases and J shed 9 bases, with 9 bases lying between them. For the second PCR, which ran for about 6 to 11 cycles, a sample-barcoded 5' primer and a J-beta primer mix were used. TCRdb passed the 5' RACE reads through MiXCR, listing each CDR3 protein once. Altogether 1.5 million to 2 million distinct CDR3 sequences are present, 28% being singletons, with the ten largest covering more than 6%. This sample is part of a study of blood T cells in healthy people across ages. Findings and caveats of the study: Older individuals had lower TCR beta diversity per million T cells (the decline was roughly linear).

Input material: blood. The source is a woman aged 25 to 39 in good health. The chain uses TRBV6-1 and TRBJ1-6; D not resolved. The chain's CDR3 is CASRRACSPLHF. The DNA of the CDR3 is TGTGCCAGCAGGCGGGCGTGTTCACCCCTCCACTTT.